Each of the 8 T cell receptor beta chains below was sequenced from the same sample in a study of T cell clonality in common variable immunodeficiency. Study-wide results and caveats: Fewer deletions and N-nucleotide insertions were reportedly seen in common variable immunodeficiency TCR beta sequences.

Their cognate antigens are unknown. Using immunoSEQ multiplex PCR, the repertoire was profiled, and TCRdb retains in-frame clones only, with some absent. The sample shows about 21,000 clones, none of them appearing just once. The material sequenced was peripheral blood mononuclear cells. The receptor set was obtained from a human donor with common variable immunodeficiency.

At least ten counts were recorded for this clone. Read data end 3 residues before the CDR3 end; the end is taken from the germline J gene. The chain has TRBV5-1 and TRBJ2-3; D not certain. This CDR3 is 13 amino acids long. Germline V lookup: CDR1 SGHRS, CDR2 YFSETQ. V gave up 0 bases and J gave up 2 bases, with 4 bases separating them. CDR3 loop: CASSLAVTDTQYF. CDR3 DNA (partial): TGCGCCAGCAGCTTGGCCGTCACAGATACG.

This clone showed up many times. The read falls 3 residues short of the CDR3 end, and the missing part is taken from the germline J gene. The chain employs TRBV18 and TRBJ1-2; TRBD1 matches at 10 bases. Germline CDR1 and CDR2: KGHSH and LQKENI. There are 14 residues in the CDR3. Partial CDR3 DNA: TGTGCCAGCTCTCGAGATGGACAGGGGGACGGC. Amino acid sequence: CASSRDGQGDG. Given in full, the CDR3 is CASSRDGQGDGYTF.

This clone was found many times. From the germline J gene comes the end of the CDR3, since the read stops 3 residues before it. The chain recombines TRBV11-2 with TRBJ2-7; TRBD2 is a possible D gene (6 bases). Trimming removed 5 bases at V and 6 bases at J, with 20 bases between. Germline lookup yields CDR1 SGHAT and CDR2 FQNNGV. The CDR3 consists of 15 residues. The CDR3 loop is CASSRDFRPSSEQYF. CDR3 DNA (partial): TGTGCCAGCAGCCGGGACTTTCGGCCCTCGAGCGAG.

The table lists this clone with many counts. Sequencing ends 3 residues short of the CDR3 end; the germline J gene provides the rest. V and J are TRBV11-3 and TRBJ2-7, with TRBD1 matching over 10 bases. The junction had 8 bases not matched to a gene; V was cut back by 5 bases and J by 4 bases. The CDR3 covers 15 residues. Looked up from germline, CDR1 is SGHNT and CDR2 is YENEEA. CDR3 bases read: TGTGCCAGCAGCACCCAGACAGGGGGCGAGTACGAG. Its protein product is CASSTQTGGEYE. The entire CDR3 protein reads CASSTQTGGEYEQYF. Using reference TRBV11-3 and TRBJ2-7 for the parts outside the CDR3, the full variable domain is EAGVVQSPRYKIIEKKQPVAFWCNPISGHNTLYWYLQNLGQGPELLIRYENEEAVDDSQLPKDRFSAERLKGVDSTLKIQPAELGDSAVYLCASSTQTGGEYEQYFGPGTRLTVT.

By frequency in the sample, this clone is medium-sized. Partial CDR3 DNA: TGTGCCAGCAACACAGGGATAGGGGCCAACGTC. Its protein product is CASNTGIGANV. The entire CDR3 sequence reads CASNTGIGANVLTF. The chain recombines TRBV2 with TRBJ2-6; TRBD1 is a possible D gene (6 bases). The missing CDR3 end, 3 residues past where the read stops, is filled in from the germline J gene. V lost 7 bases, J lost 4 bases, and 11 bases lay in between. Germline CDR1 reads SNHLY; CDR2 reads FYNNEI. The CDR3 runs to 14 residues.

Many counts were recorded for this clone. The CDR3 sequence is CASSQRASGDEKLFF. The covered CDR3 bases are TGTGCCAGCAGCCAGAGGGCCTCGGGGGATGAAAAA. The rearrangement uses TRBV14 and TRBJ1-4; tentatively, D is TRBD1 (5 bases). The read terminates 3 residues ahead of where the CDR3 ends, so the germline J gene completes it. Germline V gene sequence: CDR1 SGHDN, CDR2 FVKESK. The CDR3 covers 15 residues. V lost 3 bases to trimming and J lost 6 bases, with 14 bases between them. The variable domain in full, completed from reference TRBV14 and TRBJ1-4, reads EAGVTQFPSHSVIEKGQTVTLRCDPISGHDNLYWYRRVMGKEIKFLLHFVKESKQDESGMPNNRFLAERTGGTYSTLKVQPAELEDSGVYFCASSQRASGDEKLFFGSGTQLSVL.

This clone was observed at least ten times. The read comes to an end 3 residues before the CDR3 does, leaving the germline J gene to fill in the end. The rearrangement joins TRBV2 to TRBJ1-6; TRBD1 aligns across 8 bases. Germline trimming cut 6 bases from V and 9 bases from J; bases unmatched to any gene: 1. CDR1 is SNHLY, CDR2 FYNNEI, per germline. This CDR3 spans 12 amino acids. CDR3 DNA (partial): TGTGCCAGCAGGGGGACAGGTTCACCC. It specifies CASRGTGSP. The entire CDR3 protein is CASRGTGSPLHF. The entire variable domain, with the rest obtained from reference TRBV2 and TRBJ1-6, is as follows: EPEVTQTPSHQVTQMGQEVILRCVPISNHLYFYWYRQILGQKVEFLVSFYNNEISEKSEIFDDQFSVERPDGSNFTLKIRSTKLEDSAMYFCASRGTGSPLHFGNGTRLTVT.

This clone came up many times. The read finishes 3 residues shy of the CDR3 end, and the germline J gene is used to complete it. Other DNA sequences from this sample encode an identical CDR3 as well. This chain links TRBV30 with TRBJ1-1; D remains unclear. Germline lookup yields CDR1 GTSNPN and CDR2 SVGIG (reference sequence). The CDR3 length is 13 residues. V lost 0 bases and J lost 1, with 6 bases in between. CDR3 amino acids: CAWSVRGNTEAFF. CDR3 bases read: TGTGCCTGGAGTGTAAGAGGGAACACTGAA.